This TCR beta chain emerged from a study of identical twins. With respect to this clonotype: Its target is not known. At one end, the junction sequence differs from germline, possibly due to a read error.

The CDR3 runs to 15 residues. Germline CDR1 is SGHRS and CDR2 is YFSETQ. Study observations and caveats: Within monozygotic twins, out-of-frame TCR alpha sharing was underestimated by the models.

Each CDR3 protein gets one entry after TCRdb re-called the 5' RACE reads with MiXCR. The sample gives roughly 1.6 million distinct CDR3 sequences, 25% to 35% of which show up once; around 0.3% is in the top ten. The sequence came from a newborn girl in good health. Specimen: cord blood. The chain employs TRBV5-1 and TRBJ2-3, with TRBD2 matching 9 bases. CDR3 sequence: CASSLAPSGIDTRYF. The CDR3 DNA reads as TGCGCCAGCAGCTTGGCCCCTAGCGGGATAGATACGCGGTATTTT.